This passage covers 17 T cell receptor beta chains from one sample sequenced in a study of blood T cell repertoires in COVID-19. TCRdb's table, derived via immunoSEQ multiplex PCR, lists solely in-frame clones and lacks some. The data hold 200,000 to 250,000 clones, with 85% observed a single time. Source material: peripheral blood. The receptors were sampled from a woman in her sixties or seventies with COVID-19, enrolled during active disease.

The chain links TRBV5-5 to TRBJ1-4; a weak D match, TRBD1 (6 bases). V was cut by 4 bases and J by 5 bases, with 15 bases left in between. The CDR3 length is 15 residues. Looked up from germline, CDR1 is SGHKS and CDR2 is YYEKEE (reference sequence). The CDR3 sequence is CASSPQGAPNEKLFF. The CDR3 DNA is TGTGCCAGCAGCCCACAGGGAGCTCCAAATGAAAAACTGTTTTTT.

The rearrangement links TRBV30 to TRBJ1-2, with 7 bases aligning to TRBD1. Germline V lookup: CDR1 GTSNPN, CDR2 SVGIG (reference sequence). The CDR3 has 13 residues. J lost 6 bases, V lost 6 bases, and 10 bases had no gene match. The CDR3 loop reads CACSHGTGDGYTF. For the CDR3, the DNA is TGTGCCTGTTCCCACGGCACAGGGGATGGCTACACCTTC.

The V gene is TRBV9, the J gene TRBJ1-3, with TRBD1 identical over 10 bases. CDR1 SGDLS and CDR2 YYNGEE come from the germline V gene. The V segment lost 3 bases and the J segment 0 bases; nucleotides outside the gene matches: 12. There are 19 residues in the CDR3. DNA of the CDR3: TGTGCCAGCAGCGCCGCTCCGGGACAGGGGTCCTTCTCTGGAAACACCATATATTTT. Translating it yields CASSAAPGQGSFSGNTIYF. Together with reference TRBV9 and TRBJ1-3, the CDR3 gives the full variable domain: DSGVTQTPKHLITATGQRVTLRCSPRSGDLSVYWYQQSLDQGLQFLIQYYNGEERAKGNILERFSAQQFPDLHSELNLSSLELGDSALYFCASSAAPGQGSFSGNTIYFGEGSWLTVV.

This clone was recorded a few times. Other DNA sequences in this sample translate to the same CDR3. CDR3 bases: TGTGCCAGCAGCTTTTCCGGGGGGGCAGAGACCCAGTACTTC. This sequence encodes CASSFSGGAETQYF. This chain joins TRBV7-9 and TRBJ2-5; 8 bases align to TRBD2. The V gene end was trimmed by 3 bases and the J gene end by 4 bases; junction bases not matched to a gene: 4. The CDR3 spans 14 residues. The germline CDR1 and CDR2 sequences are SEHNR and FQNEAQ (reference sequence). The complete variable domain, with remaining parts taken from reference TRBV7-9 and TRBJ2-5, reads DTGVSQNPRHKITKRGQNVTFRCDPISEHNRLYWYRQTLGQGPEFLTYFQNEAQLEKSRLLSDRFSAERPKGSFSTLEIQRTEQGDSAMYLCASSFSGGAETQYFGPGTRLLVL.

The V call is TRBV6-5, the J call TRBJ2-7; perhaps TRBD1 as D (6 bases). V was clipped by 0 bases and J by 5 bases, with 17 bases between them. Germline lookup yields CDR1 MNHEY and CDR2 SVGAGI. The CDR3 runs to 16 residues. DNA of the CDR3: TGTGCCAGCAGTTACTCGAAAAGTAGCAGGGGTAACGAGCAGTACTTC. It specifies CASSYSKSSRGNEQYF.

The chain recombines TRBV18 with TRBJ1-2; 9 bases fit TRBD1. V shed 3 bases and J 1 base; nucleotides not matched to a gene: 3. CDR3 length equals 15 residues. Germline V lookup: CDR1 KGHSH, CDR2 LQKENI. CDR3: CASSPGTGINYGYTF. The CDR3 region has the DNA TGTGCCAGCTCACCGGGGACAGGGATTAACTATGGCTACACCTTC.

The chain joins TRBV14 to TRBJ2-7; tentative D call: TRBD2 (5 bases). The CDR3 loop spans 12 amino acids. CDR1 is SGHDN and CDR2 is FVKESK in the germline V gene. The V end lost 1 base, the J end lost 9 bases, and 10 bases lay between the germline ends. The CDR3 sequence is CASSQVGGGQYF. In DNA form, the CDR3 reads TGTGCCAGCAGCCAAGTCGGAGGCGGGCAGTACTTC.

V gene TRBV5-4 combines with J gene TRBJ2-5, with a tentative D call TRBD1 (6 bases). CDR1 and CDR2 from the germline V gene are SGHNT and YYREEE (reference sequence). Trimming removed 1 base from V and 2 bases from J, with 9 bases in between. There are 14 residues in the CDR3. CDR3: CASSLIRGQETQYF. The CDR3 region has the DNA TGTGCCAGCAGCTTGATTAGGGGGCAAGAGACCCAGTACTTC.

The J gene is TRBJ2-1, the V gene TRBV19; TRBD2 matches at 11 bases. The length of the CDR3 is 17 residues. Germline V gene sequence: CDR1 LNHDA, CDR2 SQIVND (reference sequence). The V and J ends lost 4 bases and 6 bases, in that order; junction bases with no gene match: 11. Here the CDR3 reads CASSTGSGRADGNEQFF. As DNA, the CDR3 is TGTGCCAGTAGTACAGGTAGCGGGAGGGCCGATGGCAATGAGCAGTTCTTC. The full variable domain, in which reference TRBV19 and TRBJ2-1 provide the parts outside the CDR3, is DGGITQSPKYLFRKEGQNVTLSCEQNLNHDAMYWYRQDPGQGLRLIYYSQIVNDFQKGDIAEGYSVSREKKESFPLTVTSAQKNPTAFYLCASSTGSGRADGNEQFFGPGTRLTVL.

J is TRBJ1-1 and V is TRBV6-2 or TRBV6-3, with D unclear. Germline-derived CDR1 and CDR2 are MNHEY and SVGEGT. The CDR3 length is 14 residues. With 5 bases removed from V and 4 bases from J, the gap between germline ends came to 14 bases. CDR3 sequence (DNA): TGTGCCAGCAGTCTTCCAGGATCGAGCACTGAAGCTTTCTTT. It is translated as CASSLPGSSTEAFF.

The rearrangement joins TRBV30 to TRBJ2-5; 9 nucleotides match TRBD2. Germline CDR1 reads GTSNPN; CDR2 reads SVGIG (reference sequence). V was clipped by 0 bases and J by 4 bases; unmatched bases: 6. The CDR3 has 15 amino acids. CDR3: CAWSVSGRLGETQYF. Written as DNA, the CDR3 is TGTGCCTGGAGTGTAAGCGGGAGGCTGGGAGAGACCCAGTACTTC.

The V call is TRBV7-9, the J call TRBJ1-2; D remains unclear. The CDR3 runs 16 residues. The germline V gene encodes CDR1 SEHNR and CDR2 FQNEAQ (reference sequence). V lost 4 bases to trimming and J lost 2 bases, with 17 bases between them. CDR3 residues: CASSSTLRDINYGYTF. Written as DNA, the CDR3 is TGTGCCAGCAGCTCCACCCTGCGGGATATCAACTATGGCTACACCTTC.

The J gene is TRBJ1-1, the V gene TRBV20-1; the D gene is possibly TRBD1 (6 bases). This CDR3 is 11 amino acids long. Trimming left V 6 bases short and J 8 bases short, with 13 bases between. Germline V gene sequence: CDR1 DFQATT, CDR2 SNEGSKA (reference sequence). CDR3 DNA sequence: TGCAGTGCCGAAAGACAGGTAGAAGCTTTCTTT. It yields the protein CSAERQVEAFF.

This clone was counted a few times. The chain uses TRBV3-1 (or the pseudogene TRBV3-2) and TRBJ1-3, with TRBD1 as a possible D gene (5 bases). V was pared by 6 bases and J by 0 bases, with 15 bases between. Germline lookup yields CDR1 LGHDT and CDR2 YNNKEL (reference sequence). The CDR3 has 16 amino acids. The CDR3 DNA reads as TGTGCCAGCAGACCGACAGACCTTTTCTCTGGAAACACCATATATTTT. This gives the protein CASRPTDLFSGNTIYF.

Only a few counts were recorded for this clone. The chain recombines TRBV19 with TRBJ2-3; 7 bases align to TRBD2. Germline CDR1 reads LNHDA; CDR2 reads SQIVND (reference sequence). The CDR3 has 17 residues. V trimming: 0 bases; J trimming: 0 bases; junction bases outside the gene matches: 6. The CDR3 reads CASSIDGGGPSTDTQYF. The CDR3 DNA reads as TGTGCCAGTAGTATAGATGGGGGGGGTCCTAGCACAGATACGCAGTATTTT.

The CDR3 bases are TGCAGTTACCCGAGCGGGGATGAGCAGTTCTTC. As protein: CSYPSGDEQFF. The chain joins TRBV20-1 to TRBJ2-1, with TRBD2 identical over 7 bases. The V and J ends lost 8 bases and 8 bases, in that order; junction bases with no gene match: 6. Germline CDR1 and CDR2: DFQATT and SNEGSKA (reference sequence). The CDR3 spans 11 residues.

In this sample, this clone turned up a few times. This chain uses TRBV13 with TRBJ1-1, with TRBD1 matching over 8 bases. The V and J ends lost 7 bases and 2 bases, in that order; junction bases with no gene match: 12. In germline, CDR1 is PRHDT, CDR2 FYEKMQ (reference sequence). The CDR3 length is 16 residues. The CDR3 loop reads CASTQGAGQGNTEAFF. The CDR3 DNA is TGTGCCAGCACTCAGGGGGCAGGGCAGGGAAACACTGAAGCTTTCTTT.